These T cell receptor beta chains were read from a single sample in a study of T cells in Graves' hyperthyroidism and ophthalmopathy. TCRdb fed the multiplex PCR reads into MiXCR, producing one record per CDR3 protein. Among 600,000 or so distinct CDR3 sequences listed, 14% were seen once. Sequencing was carried out using blood. These receptors originate from a woman in her late teens or twenties with Graves' ophthalmopathy. Both conserved end residues are part of each CDR3.

cdr3_aa j_call v_call
CATSDPPMYEQFF TRBJ2-1 TRBV24-1
CASSQVFRGRDYGYTF TRBJ1-2 TRBV4-1
CASSPHPGNTYEQYF TRBJ2-7 TRBV5-4
CASIDTGGYTF TRBJ1-2 TRBV6-1
CAGSFAVSSYEQYF TRBJ2-7 TRBV6-1
CASNTPGLGYNEQFF TRBJ2-1 TRBV27
CASSFPMTLRGEQYF TRBJ2-7 TRBV28
CSVDNGERNTIYF TRBJ1-3 TRBV29-1
CASRPTKGIYNEQFF TRBJ2-1 TRBV7-9
CSANPTGGQGLNEQFF TRBJ2-1 TRBV20-1
CASSYSLAGYGTGELFF TRBJ2-2 TRBV6-2/TRBV6-3
CASSRTSGSYNEQFF TRBJ2-1 TRBV27
CASRTSAHREQYF TRBJ2-7 TRBV27
CASSSTGGEYEQYF TRBJ2-7 TRBV7-2
CASSQARTGGFHEQYF TRBJ2-7 TRBV3-1
CASSVSRGQQFF TRBJ2-1 TRBV12-3/TRBV12-4
CSAPGLQSTGELFF TRBJ2-2 TRBV20-1
CASSQDRSRLNEKLFF TRBJ1-4 TRBV4-1
CATSRSRDSEFNQPQHF TRBJ1-5 TRBV15
CASSLGARGEQYF TRBJ2-7 TRBV27
CASSGRGTSGRYEQFF TRBJ2-1 TRBV7-3
CATSSAGARTQYF TRBJ2-3 TRBV24-1
CASSQLLAGGVDEQYF TRBJ2-7 TRBV12-3/TRBV12-4
CSARDGTSGSADTQYF TRBJ2-3 TRBV20-1
CASSSRREGGTDTQYF TRBJ2-3 TRBV28
CSARPTWSSYNEQFF TRBJ2-1 TRBV20-1
CASSLSGDRAVWYGYTF TRBJ1-2 TRBV27
CSARALRSGGVKNIQYF TRBJ2-4 TRBV20-1
CASSTQPWVRTGELFF TRBJ2-2 TRBV6-1
CASRAPGTDSQYF TRBJ2-7 TRBV27
CATSDGPAGNTIYF TRBJ1-3 TRBV24-1
CSATSTSVSYEQYF TRBJ2-7 TRBV20-1
CSVRLATDTQYF TRBJ2-3 TRBV29-1
CSSAPSAGGSYEQYF TRBJ2-7 TRBV20-1
CASSQTGQTSVAQYF TRBJ2-5 TRBV4-3
CASSPIGGGTHF TRBJ1-6 TRBV28
CASSIGASGHYEQYF TRBJ2-7 TRBV19
CASSLAGTSGSEQYF TRBJ2-7 TRBV7-8
CASSLPTGREQYF TRBJ2-7 TRBV3-1
CATSDRTSGEREQYF TRBJ2-7 TRBV24-1
CASRPADYTGTGRFERYF TRBJ2-7 TRBV28
CAISGGDRNEKLFF TRBJ1-4 TRBV10-3
CAWRSRRGNTGELFF TRBJ2-2 TRBV30
CASRGGQGSAGKGSPLHF TRBJ1-6 TRBV3-1
CASSQLSDSDSYNEQFF TRBJ2-1 TRBV4-1
CASSLAQETQYF TRBJ2-5 TRBV5-1
CASSIRDRYNQPQHF TRBJ1-5 TRBV19
CASSQEGSNTEAFF TRBJ1-1 TRBV3-1
CASSLTDRGRDQPQHF TRBJ1-5 TRBV2
CASSHRLGDSYEQYF TRBJ2-7 TRBV3-1
CAWRGGITDTQYF TRBJ2-3 TRBV30
CASSEDSRGQPQHF TRBJ1-5 TRBV28
CASSGAGADNEQFF TRBJ2-1 TRBV2
CASSQEGISGRVAYNEQFF TRBJ2-1 TRBV14